This TCR beta chain was sequenced for a study of control samples from healthy donors and cancer patients (dated by TCRdb to between 2020 and 2021). Remarks on this clone: What antigen it recognizes has not been identified.

Library preparation used the immunoSEQ multiplex PCR assay. TCRdb re-hosts the immuneACCESS table, in-frame sequences only. Its copies lack some clones; in the studies checked, an unresolved V gene accounts for under half of them, and the cause for the rest is not known. The sample table gives roughly 200,000 clones. The ten largest clones capture under 2.5% of the sample. The source of this sequence is a young woman in good health. Sequenced material: blood.

The CDR3 protein sequence reads: CASSQSTGGGYGYTF. The bases read TGTGCCAGCAGCCAATCGACAGGGGGCGGCTATGGCTACACCTTC. Recombination linked TRBV3-1 (or the pseudogene TRBV3-2) to TRBJ1-2; 10 middle bases align to TRBD1. Relative to germline, V is missing 2 bases and J is missing 4 bases, with 4 bases of the junction outside any gene match. From cysteine to phenylalanine, the CDR3 is 15 amino acids long. Only the CDR3 part of the read is kept: 45 bases, read in frame from the first base. Via the germline V gene (reference sequence), CDR1 is LGHDT and CDR2 YNNKEL.